This T cell receptor beta chain stems from a study of blood T cell repertoires in COVID-19 (dated by TCRdb to 2020 to 2022). The study in broad terms: Collaborator samples came from the United States, Italy and Spain and covered acute and convalescent phases of COVID-19. The prospective study material was composed of cDNA or gDNA derived from T cells, B-cell-depleted T cells, or PBMCs. Deeply sampled blood TCRbeta repertoires from subjects exposed to, actively infected with, or recovered from COVID-19 were included in the dataset. A freely available public database, intended as a resource for researchers studying the immune response to SARS-CoV-2, is where the repertoires were released. Samples came from the ongoing ImmuneRACE study (first 160 participants) plus 1,254 subjects from 6 global collaborators. Nearly every sample came with metadata listing a de-identified subject ID, COVID-19 status, age in years and sex. Where available, HLA class I and class II types were taken from metadata supplied by the sample provider and were not determined by assay-based typing.

Whole blood was collected in K2EDTA tubes by collaborating institutions according to the institutions' own protocols. For TCRbeta analysis, collaborator samples were shipped as frozen whole blood, as isolated PBMCs, or as DNA extracted from either sample type. TCRbeta CDR3 regions were amplified from genomic DNA by means of the immunoSEQ Assay, a bias-controlled multiplex PCR. The paper's data handling went like this. The number of nucleated cells in each sample was estimated by amplification of reference gene primers within the assay. To quantify the absolute abundance of each unique TCRbeta CDR3 rearrangement, sequence reads were collapsed and filtered. For each sample, productive Simpson clonality was calculated as the square root of Simpson's diversity index over productive rearrangements. TCRdb provides this immuneACCESS table in a form limited to in-frame rearrangements. Some clones are lacking; in checked studies, under half of them reflect an unresolved V gene, and why the rest are absent is not known. The V and J calls and the clone size are those of that table, but D and trimming were determined from the DNA. The sample contains around 150,000 clones, roughly 80% of them found a single time. The top ten clones comprise more than 8.5% of the sample.

Results the study describes overall, beyond this receptor: The quantity of clinical and demographic metadata differed by source and by participant and was supplied without curation.

CDR1 is given as MNHEY and CDR2 as SVGAGI, both from the germline V gene. The CDR3 sequence holds 14 residues, the cysteine and phenylalanine included. Only CDR3 DNA is held: 42 bases, read in frame from base 1. V is pruned by 10 bases and J by 6 bases, leaving 10 bases of the junction without a gene match. Comments on this clone: Its binding antigen is unknown. Base qualities are not recorded, but no much larger clone differs from it by a single base.

Rearrangement joined TRBV6-5 to TRBJ2-2, and TRBD2 aligns with 8 junction nucleotides. Input material: peripheral blood. The sequence came from a woman aged 50 to 60 with active or convalescent COVID-19. The nucleotide sequence reads as follows: TGTGCCACCAGCGGACTAGCACAGGCCGGGGAGCTGTTTTTT. Translated, it reads CATSGLAQAGELFF.